Here is one T cell receptor beta chain with its context. The antigen is undetermined. Profiled with immunoSEQ multiplex PCR; TCRdb holds only in-frame clones, not every one. The sample has about 170,000 clones, about 87% seen once. This sample was included in a study of T cell responses to AZD1222 COVID-19 vaccine. Notes on the study in general: The study sampled repertoires only after the peak T cell response. Close to half of all spike-specific TCRs reportedly target regions of the variants that are unmutated. Spike-spanning, vaccine-associated CD4 TCRs were dominant at 160-218 and 743-854.

Sequences were derived from peripheral blood, sampled 28 days after the second dose of the MenACWY control vaccine. The sequence came from an adult who received the MenACWY meningococcal vaccine as a control.

CDR3 loop: CASSLALGVGNQPQHF. The CDR3 bases are TGTGCCAGCAGCTTGGCCCTGGGGGTCGGCAATCAGCCCCAGCATTTT. The gene calls are TRBV5-8 and TRBJ1-5, with D possibly being TRBD1 (5 bases). Germline V gene data show CDR1 as SGHTS and CDR2 as YDEGEE. The CDR3 covers 16 residues. Trimming removed 0 bases at V and 2 bases at J, with 12 bases between. The whole variable domain, remainder taken from reference TRBV5-8 and TRBJ1-5, is EAGVTQSPTHLIKTRGQQATLRCSPISGHTSVYWYQQALGLGLQFLLWYDEGEERNRGNFPPRFSGRQFPNYSSELNVNALELEDSALYLCASSLALGVGNQPQHFGDGTRLSIL.